A selection of T cell receptor beta chains follows, all from one sample in a study of cytomegalovirus exposure and HLA in healthy donors. Clones were sequenced by immunoSEQ multiplex PCR, and TCRdb holds only the in-frame ones, with some missing. In the table there are approximately 100,000 clones, roughly 81% of which are singletons. The sequenced sample was PBMCs. The receptors were sampled from a man aged 35 to 55 in good health and CMV-seronegative. The CDR3 runs from the conserved cysteine through the conserved F or W. Fields, in order: J gene, D gene, V gene, clone size, CDR3 length, CDR3 DNA, CDR3 protein. A D gene is named only where the DNA matches it firmly. Only part of the rows carry a size: once, few, many, or a class if the clone is expanded.

J: TRBJ2-1
D: TRBD2
V: TRBV5-4
size: NA
length: 16
DNA: TGTGCCAGCAGTCGACTAGGTTCCGGGGGGGCCAATGAGCAGTTCTTC
CDR3: CASSRLGSGGANEQFF

J: TRBJ2-1
D: TRBD1
V: TRBV10-3
size: NA
length: 15
DNA: TGTGCCATCAGTCACGCCACACAGGGGAAAAATGAGCAGTTCTTC
CDR3: CAISHATQGKNEQFF

J: TRBJ1-6
D: NA
V: TRBV28
size: NA
length: 13
DNA: TGTGCCAGCGTGGACAGCTATAATTCACCCCTCCACTTT
CDR3: CASVDSYNSPLHF

J: TRBJ1-2
D: TRBD1
V: TRBV7-9
size: NA
length: 15
DNA: TGTGCCAGCAGCTCCCGGGACAGGCAATACTATGGCTACACCTTC
CDR3: CASSSRDRQYYGYTF

J: TRBJ1-3
D: NA
V: TRBV5-1
size: NA
length: 13
DNA: TGCGCCAGCAGCTCCCGCTCTGGAAACACCATATATTTT
CDR3: CASSSRSGNTIYF

J: TRBJ1-6
D: NA
V: TRBV30
size: NA
length: 13
DNA: TGTGCCTCACACCGGGATTATAATTCACCCCTCCACTTT
CDR3: CASHRDYNSPLHF

J: TRBJ1-2
D: TRBD1
V: TRBV15
size: NA
length: 16
DNA: TGTGCCACCAGCAGAGATCCGGGACAGGGCTTCTATGGCTACACCTTC
CDR3: CATSRDPGQGFYGYTF

J: TRBJ1-2
D: TRBD1
V: TRBV6-6
size: NA
length: 16
DNA: TGTGCCAGCAGTTACTTCCCTGGACAGGGGAACTATGGCTACACCTTC
CDR3: CASSYFPGQGNYGYTF

J: TRBJ1-5
D: TRBD1
V: TRBV5-8
size: NA
length: 15
DNA: TGTGCCAGCAGTTGGACAGGAACGGTAAATCAGCCCCAGCATTTT
CDR3: CASSWTGTVNQPQHF

J: TRBJ1-4
D: TRBD1
V: TRBV7-9
size: few
length: 14
DNA: TGTGCCAGCGATATGACAGGGGGCGGTGAAAAACTGTTTTTT
CDR3: CASDMTGGGEKLFF